Sequencing of this TCR beta chain was carried out in a study of blood T cell repertoires in COVID-19. Profiled with immunoSEQ multiplex PCR; TCRdb holds only in-frame clones, not every one. Of under 250,000 clones in the sample, about four fifths were seen once. V was pared by 4 bases and J by 5 bases, with 5 bases between. Per the germline V gene, CDR1 is SGHTA and CDR2 is FQGNSA. The CDR3 consists of 12 residues. The material sequenced was PBMCs or T cells enriched from blood (not recorded which). The V call is TRBV7-2, the J call TRBJ2-2; D unclear. The TCR comes from a woman between 35 and 50 years old with acute COVID-19. CDR3 region: CASSWSTGELFF. CDR3 nucleotide sequence: TGTGCCAGCAGCTGGAGTACCGGGGAGCTGTTTTTT.